This TCR beta chain was captured in a study of blood T cell repertoires in COVID-19. Background on the study: The study drew acute and convalescent COVID-19 samples from the United States, Italy and Spain.

In the original analysis: How many nucleated cells were present was estimated from reference gene primer amplification. TCRdb's table, derived via immunoSEQ multiplex PCR, lists solely in-frame clones and lacks some. Clonal size and the V and J genes are those of that table, whereas D and trimming came from the DNA. The sample shows about 360,000 clones, around 87% of them seen only once. The CDR3 is 15 amino acids. J lost 4 bases, V lost 5 bases, and 4 bases had no gene match. Germline-derived CDR1 and CDR2 are SGHTA and FQGTGA. The chain employs TRBV7-3 and TRBJ2-1, with 11 positions matching TRBD2. The source is a human donor in a cohort sampled during active COVID-19. The source material was peripheral blood. The CDR3 loop is CASSQGTSGYNEQFF. The DNA of the CDR3 is TGTGCCAGCAGCCAAGGGACTAGCGGTTACAATGAGCAGTTCTTC.